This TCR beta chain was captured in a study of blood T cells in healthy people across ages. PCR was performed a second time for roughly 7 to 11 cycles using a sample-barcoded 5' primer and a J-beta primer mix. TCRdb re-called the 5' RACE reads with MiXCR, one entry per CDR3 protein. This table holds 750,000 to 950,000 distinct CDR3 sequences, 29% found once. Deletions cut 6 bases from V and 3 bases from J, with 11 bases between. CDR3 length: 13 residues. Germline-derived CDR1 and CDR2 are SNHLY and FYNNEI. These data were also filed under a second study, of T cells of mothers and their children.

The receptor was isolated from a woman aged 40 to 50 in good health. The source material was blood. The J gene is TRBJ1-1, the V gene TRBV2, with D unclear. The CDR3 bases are TGTGCCAGCAGCGCCGTTGGGGACACTGAAGCTTTCTTT. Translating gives CASSAVGDTEAFF.